This record looks at one T cell receptor beta chain sequence and its context. Its specificity is not known. TCRbeta library preparation incorporated unique molecular identifiers. TCRdb ran MiXCR on the PCR reads and lists one entry per CDR3 protein. The sample has 750,000 to 950,000 distinct CDR3 sequences; approximately 15% are singletons. The data stem from a study of T-cell reconstitution after alpha-beta-depleted transplantation in children. CDR3 size: 17 residues. Germline V lookup: CDR1 SGHVS, CDR2 FQNEAQ. Unmatched junction bases numbered 12, after V lost 5 bases and J lost 4 bases. Findings and caveats of the study: Two months or so post-transplant, alpha-beta T cells reportedly derived from several hundred expanded graft clones.

The sequence was obtained from a male patient aged 10-17 years who had a stem cell transplant for acute lymphoblastic leukemia, so the T cells may come from the graft donor. This chain links TRBV7-8 with TRBJ1-2; TRBD1 aligns across 11 bases. The specimen was PBMCs, mostly from graft donor cells, collected 360 days after TCRalphabeta/CD19-depleted stem cell transplant. The chain's CDR3 is CASSPDRGQGEGYGYTF. For the CDR3, the DNA is TGTGCCAGCAGCCCCGATAGGGGACAGGGGGAGGGCTATGGCTACACCTTC.